This TCR beta chain was recovered during a study of radiotherapy plus CTLA-4 blockade in lung cancer. Looking at the study overall: Across the patients, objective responses occurred in under 20%, and disease control in approximately 30%. Whole-study results and caveats: Some TCR clones had been derived from tumors. These clones expanded in peripheral blood after radiotherapy plus ipilimumab.

Focal radiation and CTLA-4 blockade (ipilimumab) were tested in chemo-refractory metastatic non-small-cell lung cancer patients. Concerning this clone: Its antigen is not identified.

TCRdb's table, derived via immunoSEQ multiplex PCR, lists solely in-frame clones and lacks some. Among about 38,000 clones listed, over 65% were seen once. The CDR3 runs to 14 residues. The V and J ends lost 0 bases and 5 bases respectively, with 10 bases between them. Germline assignment: CDR1 LGHNA and CDR2 YSLEER. The sequencing here drew on peripheral blood, taken from a patient treated with radiotherapy plus ipilimumab. The source of this sequence is a human donor with non-small cell lung cancer who had stable disease on radiotherapy plus ipilimumab. The V and J genes are TRBV4-3 and TRBJ1-1, with a tentative D call TRBD1 (5 bases). This CDR3 is CASSQEGGRTEAFF. DNA of the CDR3: TGCGCCAGCAGCCAAGAGGGGGGACGGACTGAAGCTTTCTTT.